The T cell receptor (beta chain) described here comes from a study of T cell responses to AZD1222 COVID-19 vaccine (dated by TCRdb to the early 2020s). About the full investigation: TCR sequencing was performed for about 250 trial participants, of whom about 200 were given two doses of AZD1222 and around 25 were given two doses of MenACWY control vaccine. Trial participants were enrolled by age into subgroups of 18-55, 56-69 and 70-plus years, and around 150, 28 and 57 TCR-sequenced participants, respectively, were included in these subgroups. Overall study results and their limits: After two AZD1222 doses, both the breadth and the depth of spike-specific TCRs were significantly higher than at day 0 and than in MenACWY recipients. Most participants were white British and females outnumbered males, and the authors suggested that clonal diversity may have been underestimated. The 56-69-year group was small, and its depth increase did not reach significance, likely because of low power. Conclusions about previously exposed vaccinees were limited because only six AZD1222 recipients were SARS-CoV-2 seropositive at baseline. Epitopes outside the regions mutated in the B.1.351 and B.1.1.7 variants were reportedly recognized by nearly half of the unique spike-specific TCRs. No day 14 peak-response samples were available, so repertoires were characterized only after the peak T cell response. CD4 TCRs associated with the vaccine covered the entire spike protein, and the dominant responses were in regions 160-218 and 743-854.

Sequences LNHNV (CDR1) and YYDKDF (CDR2) are obtained from the germline V gene (reference sequence). V loses 0 bases, J loses 8 bases, and the germline ends lie 7 bases apart. Reading from cysteine to phenylalanine, the CDR3 counts 13 amino acids. Only the CDR3 DNA stays, 39 bases, in frame from base 1. Explained via the paper, the time point label denotes: about 28 days (+/-7) after the second vaccine dose. AZD1222 recipients given second doses at about 4 weeks or at about 12 weeks were pooled, since spike-specific TCR depth and breadth were not found to differ between the two schedules. The vaccinee samples were drawn from two UK trials, COV001 and COV002, one of which was a single-blind randomized controlled phase 2/3 trial testing AZD1222 (ChAdOx1 nCoV-19) in healthy adults. Trial participant PBMC samples were collected at day 0 and day 28 after the second dose for TCRbeta chain sequencing. The CDR3 regions of human TCRbeta chains were subjected to immunosequencing. Under the source paper's analysis protocol: Repertoire TCRs were matched against a reference library of SARS-CoV-2-specific TCRs generated with the MIRA antigen-specificity platform. Breadth was defined as the fraction of unique TCRs that were SARS-CoV-2-associated. Depth was defined as the fraction of total T cells that were SARS-CoV-2-associated. Using the MIRA data, each spike-specific TCR was assigned both to the spike region to which the TCR was reactive and to a CD4 or CD8 class. Log10-transformed breadth and depth values were compared by one-way ANOVA with Sidak's multiple comparisons tests. The clones in this table, taken by TCRdb from immuneACCESS, are in-frame only. Not every clone is retained; where verified, under half of the shortfall comes from an unresolved V gene, and the cause of the rest is unknown. V and J calls and clone size follow that table, whereas D and trimming were derived from the DNA. Here the sample has about 130,000 clones; 80% to 95% occur a single time. 1.5% to 2% of the sample is taken by the ten largest.

On this clone itself: What antigen it recognizes has not been identified. No qualities accompany the bases; no much larger clone lies one base away.

This TCR derives from an adult who received the AZD1222 COVID-19 vaccine. Recombination linked TRBV15 to TRBJ1-4, with no D gene named confidently. Material: peripheral blood, obtained 28 days after the second AZD1222 dose. The DNA reads as follows: TGTGCCACCAGCAGAGATCCCCAAGAAAAACTGTTTTTT. Translated, this gives CATSRDPQEKLFF.